Below are 16 T cell receptor beta chains sequenced from a single sample in a study of T-cell reconstitution after alpha-beta-depleted transplantation in children. Unique molecular identifiers were used to barcode this TCRbeta library. TCRdb fed the PCR reads into MiXCR, producing one record per CDR3 protein. Of 550,000 to 600,000 distinct CDR3 sequences listed, more than 20% are singletons. This specimen was PBMCs, mostly from graft donor cells, taken 360 days after TCRalphabeta/CD19-depleted stem cell transplant. The origin of the receptors is a boy less than two years old who had a stem cell transplant for acute myeloid leukemia, so the T cells may come from the graft donor.

The sample holds many counts of this clonotype. The V and J genes are TRBV15 and TRBJ1-2; possible D gene TRBD1, 5 bases. V shed 7 bases and J shed 0 bases, with 15 bases lying between them. CDR1 and CDR2 (germline): LNHNV, YYDKDF (reference sequence). This CDR3 has 15 amino acids. The CDR3 DNA reads as TGTGCCACCAATCAGGGATATTATGCTAACTATGGCTACACCTTC. Its translation: CATNQGYYANYGYTF.

This clonotype was detected only a few times. This chain connects TRBV6-5 to TRBJ2-3, with D maybe TRBD2 (6 bases). This CDR3 spans 15 amino acids. Germline lookup yields CDR1 MNHEY and CDR2 SVGAGI. The germline V and J ends were trimmed by 9 bases and 3 bases, with 19 bases remaining between them. CDR3 DNA sequence: TGTGCCAGTAGGGACTCCACCCTACGGACAGATACGCAGTATTTT. Its protein product is CASRDSTLRTDTQYF.

The CDR3 region has the DNA TGTGCCAGCAGCTACGGACAGGCTCGAGGCTACACCTTC. Amino acids: CASSYGQARGYTF. The rearrangement uses TRBV7-9 and TRBJ1-2; 7 bases are shared with TRBD1. The CDR3 has 13 residues. In germline, CDR1 is SEHNR, CDR2 FQNEAQ (reference sequence). With 4 bases clipped from V and 8 bases from J, the junction kept 7 bases outside the gene matches.

This clonotype has a handful of counts. The V call is TRBV5-1, the J call TRBJ2-2; D not resolved. This CDR3 comprises 16 residues. Germline assignment: CDR1 SGHRS and CDR2 YFSETQ. The V end was cut by 0 bases, the J end by 5 bases, with 14 bases between. The DNA for the CDR3 is TGCGCCAGCAGCTTGGCTGGAGTGAGAGGTACCGGGGAGCTGTTTTTT. Amino acid sequence: CASSLAGVRGTGELFF.

The V gene is TRBV12-3 or TRBV12-4, the J gene TRBJ1-2; no reliable D call. The CDR3 covers 14 residues. V gave up 3 bases and J gave up 2 bases, with 10 bases separating them. The CDR3 region has the DNA TGTGCCAGCAGTTTCGGTGGGCGGAACTATGGCTACACCTTC. Its protein product is CASSFGGRNYGYTF.

This clonotype was seen at least ten times. The rearrangement joins TRBV18 to TRBJ2-7, with D uncertain. The germline CDR1 and CDR2 sequences are KGHSH and LQKENI. The CDR3 has 15 residues. Trimming took 6 bases from V and 6 from J, leaving 21 bases between them. This CDR3 is CASSPGGPSIGEQYV. The CDR3 DNA follows: TGTGCCAGCTCGCCCGGTGGCCCCTCAATCGGCGAGCAGTACGTC.

This clonotype was detected ten times or more. J is TRBJ2-3 and V is TRBV5-1; 7 nucleotides agree with TRBD1. The CDR3 length is 14 residues. Trimming at V came to 7 bases and at J to 2 bases, leaving 7 bases not matched to a gene. The germline CDR1 and CDR2 sequences are SGHRS and YFSETQ. CDR3 DNA sequence: TGCGCCAGCCTCCGGGGACAGCCCACAGATACGCAGTATTTT. Residues: CASLRGQPTDTQYF. Drawing the rest from reference TRBV5-1 and TRBJ2-3, the complete variable domain is KAGVTQTPRYLIKTRGQQVTLSCSPISGHRSVSWYQQTPGQGLQFLFEYFSETQRNKGNFPGRFSGRQFSNSRSEMNVSTLELGDSALYLCASLRGQPTDTQYFGPGTRLTVL.

This clonotype was observed at least ten times. The chain couples TRBV27 to TRBJ2-1; D not certain. Germline-derived CDR1 and CDR2 are MNHEY and SMNVEV (reference sequence). The CDR3 length is 15 residues. Trimming took off 3 bases at V and 6 bases at J, with 15 bases between the two ends. The CDR3: CASSFADWALNEQFF. The CDR3 bases are TGTGCCAGCAGTTTTGCCGACTGGGCCCTCAATGAGCAGTTCTTC.

This clonotype was counted only a few times. The V call is TRBV7-9, the J call TRBJ1-1, with D maybe TRBD1 (5 bases). From germline, CDR1 is SEHNR and CDR2 FQNEAQ (reference sequence). CDR3 length: 12 amino acids. V was clipped by 5 bases and J by 5 bases, with 9 bases between them. CDR3 DNA: TGTGCCAGCAGCCCAGGGCAGACTGAAGCTTTCTTT. Amino acids: CASSPGQTEAFF.

This clonotype was recorded once. The V call is TRBV25-1, the J call TRBJ2-1; 10 bases line up with TRBD1. The junction had 5 bases not matched to a gene; V was cut back by 3 bases and J by 6 bases. CDR3 length equals 15 residues. Germline V gives CDR1 MGHDK, CDR2 SYGVNS. CDR3 residues: CASSDPGQGVNEQFF. The CDR3 bases are TGTGCCAGCAGTGATCCCGGACAGGGGGTCAATGAGCAGTTCTTC.

This clonotype was counted only a few times. This chain uses TRBV6-5 with TRBJ2-3; 7 nucleotides match TRBD2. CDR3 length: 14 residues. With V trimmed by 1 base and J by 4 bases, 2 bases remained unmatched. Germline V gene lookup returns CDR1 MNHEY and CDR2 SVGAGI. Here the CDR3 reads CASSYLGGADTQYF. In nucleotides, the CDR3 is TGTGCCAGCAGTTACTTGGGGGGGGCAGATACGCAGTATTTT.

The V and J genes are TRBV12-3 or TRBV12-4 and TRBJ1-6; 7 nucleotides agree with TRBD1. Trimming at V came to 5 bases and at J to 7 bases, leaving 17 bases not matched to a gene. The CDR3 has 18 residues. The CDR3 nucleotides are TGTGCCAGCAGTCTAGGGGGACAGACGGCGCGCTTAAATTCACCCCTCCACTTT. It encodes CASSLGGQTARLNSPLHF.

The sample holds many counts of this clonotype. The chain has TRBV27 and TRBJ1-5; no clear D gene. CDR1 and CDR2 from the germline V gene are MNHEY and SMNVEV (reference sequence). The CDR3 is made up of 14 amino acids. V was pared by 4 bases and J by 2 bases, with 9 bases between. CDR3 region: CASSWGFGNQPQHF. CDR3 nucleotides: TGTGCCAGCAGTTGGGGATTTGGCAATCAGCCCCAGCATTTT.

This clonotype was seen repeatedly, ten times or more. The chain is built from TRBV29-1 and TRBJ2-1, with TRBD2 as a possible D gene (6 bases). Germline assignment: CDR1 SQVTM and CDR2 ANQGSEA. The CDR3 extends over 11 amino acids. CDR3 nucleotide sequence: TGCGCGGGATACTACTACAATGAGCAGTTCTTC. Translated: CAGYYYNEQFF.

In this sample, this clonotype turned up a few times. The V gene is TRBV4-3, the J gene TRBJ2-5, with D possibly being TRBD1 or TRBD2 (5 bases each). The CDR3 length is 13 residues. V was trimmed by 0 bases and J by 9 bases, leaving 11 bases between them. Germline values: CDR1 LGHNA, CDR2 YSLEER. The chain's CDR3 is CASSQDGGRAQYF. The CDR3 DNA reads as TGCGCCAGCAGCCAAGATGGGGGACGCGCCCAGTACTTC.

The gene calls are TRBV20-1 and TRBJ2-1; tentative D call: TRBD2 (5 bases). The CDR3 loop spans 12 amino acids. Trimming removed 5 bases from V and 5 bases from J, with 10 bases in between. Germline CDR1 is DFQATT and CDR2 is SNEGSKA (reference sequence). The CDR3 loop is CSARDVHNEQFF. The CDR3 region has the DNA TGCAGTGCTCGGGATGTTCACAATGAGCAGTTCTTC.